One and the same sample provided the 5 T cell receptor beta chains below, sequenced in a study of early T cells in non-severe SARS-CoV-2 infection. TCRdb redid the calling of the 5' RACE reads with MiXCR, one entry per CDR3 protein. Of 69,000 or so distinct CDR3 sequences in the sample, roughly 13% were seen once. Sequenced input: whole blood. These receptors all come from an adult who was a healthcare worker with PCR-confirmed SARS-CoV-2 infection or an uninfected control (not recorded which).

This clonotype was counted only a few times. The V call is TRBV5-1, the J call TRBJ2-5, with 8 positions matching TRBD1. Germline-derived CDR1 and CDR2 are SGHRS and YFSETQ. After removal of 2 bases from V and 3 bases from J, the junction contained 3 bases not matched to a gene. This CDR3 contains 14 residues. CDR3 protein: CASSFRGREETQYF. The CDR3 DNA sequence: TGCGCCAGCAGCTTCAGGGGGCGAGAAGAGACCCAGTACTTC.

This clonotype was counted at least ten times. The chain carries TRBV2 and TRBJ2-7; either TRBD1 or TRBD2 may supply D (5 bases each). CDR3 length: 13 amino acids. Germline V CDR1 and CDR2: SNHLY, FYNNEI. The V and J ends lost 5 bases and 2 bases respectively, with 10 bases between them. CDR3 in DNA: TGTGCCAGCAGTACCGGGGCCACCTACGAGCAGTACTTC. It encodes CASSTGATYEQYF.

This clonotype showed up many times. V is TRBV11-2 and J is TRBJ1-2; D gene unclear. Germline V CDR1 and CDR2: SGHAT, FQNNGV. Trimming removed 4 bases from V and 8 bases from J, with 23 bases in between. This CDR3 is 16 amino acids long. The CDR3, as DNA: TGTGCCAGCAGCTCCTTCCCTGCGGAGCCTCTAGAGGGCTACACCTTC. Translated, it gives CASSSFPAEPLEGYTF. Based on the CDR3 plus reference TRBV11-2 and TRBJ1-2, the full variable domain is EAGVAQSPRYKIIEKRQSVAFWCNPISGHATLYWYQQILGQGPKLLIQFQNNGVVDDSQLPKDRFSAERLKGVDSTLKIQPAKLEDSAVYLCASSSFPAEPLEGYTFGSGTRLTVV.

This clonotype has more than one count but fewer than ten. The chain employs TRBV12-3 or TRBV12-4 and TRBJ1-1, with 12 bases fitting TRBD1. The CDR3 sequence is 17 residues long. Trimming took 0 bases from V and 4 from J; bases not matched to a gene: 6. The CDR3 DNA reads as TGTGCCAGCAGTTTAGCAGGGACAGGGGGCTGGGGCACTGAAGCTTTCTTT. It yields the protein CASSLAGTGGWGTEAFF.

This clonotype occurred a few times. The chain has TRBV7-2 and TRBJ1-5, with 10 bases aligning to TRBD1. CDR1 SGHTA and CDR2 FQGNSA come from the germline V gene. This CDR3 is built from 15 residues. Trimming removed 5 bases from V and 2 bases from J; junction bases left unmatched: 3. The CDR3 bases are TGTGCCAGCAGCCCGACAGGGGGCGGCAATCAGCCCCAGCATTTT. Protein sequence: CASSPTGGGNQPQHF.